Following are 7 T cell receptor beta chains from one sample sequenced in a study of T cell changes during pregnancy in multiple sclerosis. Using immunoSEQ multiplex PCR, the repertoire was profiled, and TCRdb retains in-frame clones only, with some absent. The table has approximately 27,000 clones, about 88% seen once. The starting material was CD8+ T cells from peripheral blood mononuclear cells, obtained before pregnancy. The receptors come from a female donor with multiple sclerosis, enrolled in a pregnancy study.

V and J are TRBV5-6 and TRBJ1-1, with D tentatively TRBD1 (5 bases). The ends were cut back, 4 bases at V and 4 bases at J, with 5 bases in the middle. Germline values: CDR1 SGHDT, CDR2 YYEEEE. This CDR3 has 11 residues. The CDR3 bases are TGTGCCAGCAGCGGGGCCACTGAAGCTTTCTTT. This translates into CASSGATEAFF.

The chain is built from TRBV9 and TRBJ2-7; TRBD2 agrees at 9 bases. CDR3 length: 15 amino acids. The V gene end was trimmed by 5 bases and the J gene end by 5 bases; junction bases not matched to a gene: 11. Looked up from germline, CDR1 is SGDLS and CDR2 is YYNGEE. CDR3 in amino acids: CASSSASGVLDEQYF. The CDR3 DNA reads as TGTGCCAGCAGTTCGGCTAGCGGGGTTTTGGACGAGCAGTACTTC.

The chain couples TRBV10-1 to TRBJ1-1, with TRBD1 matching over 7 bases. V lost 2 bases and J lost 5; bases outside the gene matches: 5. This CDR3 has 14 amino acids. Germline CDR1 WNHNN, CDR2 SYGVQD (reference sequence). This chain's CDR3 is CASSEDMTGTEAFF. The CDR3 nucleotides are TGCGCCAGCAGTGAGGATATGACAGGGACTGAAGCTTTCTTT.

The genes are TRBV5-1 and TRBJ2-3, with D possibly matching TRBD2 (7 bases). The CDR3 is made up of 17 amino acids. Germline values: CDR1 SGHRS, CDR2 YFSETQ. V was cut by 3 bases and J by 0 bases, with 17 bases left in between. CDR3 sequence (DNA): TGCGCCAGCAGCTGGGCTGACGGGGGGACAAGCACAGATACGCAGTATTTT. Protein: CASSWADGGTSTDTQYF.

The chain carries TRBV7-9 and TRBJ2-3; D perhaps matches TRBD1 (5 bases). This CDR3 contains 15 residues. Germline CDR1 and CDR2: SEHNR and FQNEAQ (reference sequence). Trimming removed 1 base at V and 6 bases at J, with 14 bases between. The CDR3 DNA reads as TGTGCCAGCAGCTTAGTTGGGGCGCCCCGGGATACGCAGTATTTT. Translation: CASSLVGAPRDTQYF.

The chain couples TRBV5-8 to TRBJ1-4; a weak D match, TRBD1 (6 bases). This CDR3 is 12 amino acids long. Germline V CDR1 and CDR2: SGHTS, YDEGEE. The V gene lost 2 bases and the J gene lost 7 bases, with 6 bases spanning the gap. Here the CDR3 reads CASSFRGEKLFF. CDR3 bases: TGTGCCAGCAGCTTCAGGGGTGAAAAACTGTTTTTT.

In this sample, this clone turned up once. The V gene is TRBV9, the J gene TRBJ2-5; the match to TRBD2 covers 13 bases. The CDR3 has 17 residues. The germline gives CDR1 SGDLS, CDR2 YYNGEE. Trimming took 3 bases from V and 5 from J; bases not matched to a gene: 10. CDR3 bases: TGTGCCAGCAGCGGAGGACTAGCGGGGGCCCTGGGGGAGACCCAGTACTTC. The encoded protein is CASSGGLAGALGETQYF.